This T cell receptor (beta chain) is drawn from a study of T cells in Graves' hyperthyroidism and ophthalmopathy. Germline values: CDR1 DFQATT, CDR2 SNEGSKA (reference sequence). V lost 1 base and J 5 bases, leaving 2 bases between the germline ends. The CDR3 is made up of 11 amino acids. This clonotype was seen repeatedly, ten times or more. Amplification of TCR beta CDR3 regions was performed using RNA transcripts as template. TCR CDR3 regions were first amplified by RT-PCR with HTBI primers. TCRdb passed the multiplex PCR reads through MiXCR, listing each CDR3 protein once. This sample has a few hundred thousand distinct CDR3 sequences, with roughly 20% found just once. Absent ophthalmopathy progression within 18 months defined stable Graves' hyperthyroidism. Hyperthyroidism had been newly diagnosed in patients aged 18 to 65, and its duration was under 2 months. Uncontrolled infection, other autoimmune disease, pregnancy and lactation each barred patients from inclusion.

V and J are TRBV20-1 and TRBJ2-2; D is unresolved. The sequenced sample consisted of blood. The source of this sequence is a young man with Graves' hyperthyroidism. The CDR3 bases are TGCAGTGCTAGAGGGACCGGGGAGCTGTTTTTT. Translation: CSARGTGELFF.